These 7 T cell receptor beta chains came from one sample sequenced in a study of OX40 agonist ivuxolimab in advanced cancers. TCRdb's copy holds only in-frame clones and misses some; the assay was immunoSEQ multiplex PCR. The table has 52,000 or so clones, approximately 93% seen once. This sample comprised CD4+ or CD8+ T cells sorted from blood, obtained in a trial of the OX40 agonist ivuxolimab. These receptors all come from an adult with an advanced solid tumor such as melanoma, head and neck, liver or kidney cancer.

CDR3 protein: CASSVAGNPKRTQYF. CDR3 DNA sequence: TGTGCCAGCAGCGTAGCGGGGAACCCAAAAAGGACCCAGTACTTC. The V and J genes are TRBV9 and TRBJ2-5, with D perhaps TRBD2 (5 bases). V gave up 0 bases and J gave up 7 bases, with 16 bases separating them. This CDR3 spans 15 amino acids. From germline, CDR1 is SGDLS and CDR2 YYNGEE.

The CDR3, as DNA: TGCGCCAGCAGCCAAGCCGGTCCTTCGCACCCCGGGGAGCTGTTTTTT. This gives the protein CASSQAGPSHPGELFF. The chain links TRBV4-3 to TRBJ2-2; D is unresolved. V was cut by 1 base and J by 6 bases, with 15 bases left in between. Germline CDR1 and CDR2: LGHNA and YSLEER. The CDR3 sequence is 16 residues long.

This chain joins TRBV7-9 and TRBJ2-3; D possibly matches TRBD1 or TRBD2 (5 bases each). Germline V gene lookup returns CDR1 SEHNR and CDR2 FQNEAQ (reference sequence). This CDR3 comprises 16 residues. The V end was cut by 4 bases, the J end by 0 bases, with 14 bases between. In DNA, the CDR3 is TGTGCCAGCAGCTCCCCTGGGTGGGGGAGCACAGATACGCAGTATTTT. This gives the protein CASSSPGWGSTDTQYF.

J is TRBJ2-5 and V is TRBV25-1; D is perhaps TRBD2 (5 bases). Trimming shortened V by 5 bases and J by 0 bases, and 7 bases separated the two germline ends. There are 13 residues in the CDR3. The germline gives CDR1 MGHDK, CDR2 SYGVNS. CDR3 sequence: CASSRENQETQYF. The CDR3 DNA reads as TGTGCCAGCAGTAGGGAGAACCAAGAGACCCAGTACTTC.

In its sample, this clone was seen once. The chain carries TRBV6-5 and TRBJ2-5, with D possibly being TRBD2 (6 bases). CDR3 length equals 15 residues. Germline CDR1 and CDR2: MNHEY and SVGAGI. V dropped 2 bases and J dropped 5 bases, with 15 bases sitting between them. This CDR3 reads CASSYGAGTAETQYF. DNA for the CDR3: TGTGCCAGCAGTTACGGGGCGGGAACCGCGGAGACCCAGTACTTC.

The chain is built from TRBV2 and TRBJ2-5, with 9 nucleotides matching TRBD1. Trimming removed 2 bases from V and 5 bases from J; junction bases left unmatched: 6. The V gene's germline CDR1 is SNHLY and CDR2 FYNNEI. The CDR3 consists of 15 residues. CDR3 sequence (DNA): TGTGCCAGCAGTGAAAGGCACAGGGGGCGGGAGACCCAGTACTTC. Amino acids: CASSERHRGRETQYF.

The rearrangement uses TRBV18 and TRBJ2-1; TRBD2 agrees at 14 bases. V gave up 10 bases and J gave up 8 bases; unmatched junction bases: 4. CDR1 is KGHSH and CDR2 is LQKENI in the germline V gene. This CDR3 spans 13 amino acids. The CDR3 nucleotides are TGTGCCACCGGGACTAGCGGGAGTTATGAGCAGTTCTTC. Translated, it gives CATGTSGSYEQFF.